Following are 4 T cell receptor beta chains from one sample sequenced in a study of blood T cell repertoires in COVID-19. Assay: immunoSEQ multiplex PCR; the TCRdb copy retains only in-frame clones and omits some. This table has 250,000 to 300,000 clones, approximately 81% appearing once. Sequenced material: peripheral blood. The source is a man aged 60 to 69 with acute or convalescent COVID-19.

This chain uses TRBV4-2 with TRBJ1-5, with D unclear. The germline V gene has CDR1 LGHNA and CDR2 YNFKEQ. Between the trimmed V and J ends, which lost 0 bases and 3 bases, there was a span of 21 bases. The CDR3 is 19 amino acids. CDR3 loop: CASSQDGDGISRANQPQHF. The CDR3 bases are TGTGCCAGCAGCCAAGATGGAGATGGTATATCGAGAGCCAATCAGCCCCAGCATTTT.

The rearrangement links TRBV18 to TRBJ1-3; D is uncertain. V was clipped by 2 bases and J by 4 bases, with 15 bases between them. The CDR3 has 16 residues. Germline V gene lookup returns CDR1 KGHSH and CDR2 LQKENI. CDR3 coding DNA: TGTGCCAGCTCACCAGCTATGAATTCATTGGGAAACACCATATATTTT. Protein sequence: CASSPAMNSLGNTIYF.

The V call is TRBV12-3 or TRBV12-4, the J call TRBJ1-2, with a tentative D call TRBD1 (6 bases). Trimming cost V 5 bases and J 7 bases, with 14 bases left between them. The length of the CDR3 is 13 residues. In DNA form, the CDR3 reads TGTGCCAGCAGTACAAACAGGGATTTTGGCTACACCTTC. Encoded protein: CASSTNRDFGYTF.

The V and J genes are TRBV2 and TRBJ1-4, with a tentative D call TRBD1 (6 bases). V lost 5 bases and J lost 4, with 11 bases in between. The CDR3 is made up of 14 amino acids. Looked up from germline, CDR1 is SNHLY and CDR2 is FYNNEI. CDR3 in amino acids: CASSNRDINEKLFF. The CDR3 DNA sequence: TGTGCCAGCAGTAACCGGGACATTAATGAAAAACTGTTTTTT.